The clone carrying this T cell receptor (beta chain) showed up many times. This CDR3 comprises 17 residues. CDR1 is MDHEN and CDR2 is SYDVKM in the germline V gene. Unmatched junction bases numbered 7, after V lost 5 bases and J lost 4 bases. The entry originates in a study of human T cells and chemical hapten exposure. TCRdb itself ran the RACE reads through MiXCR, one entry per CDR3 protein. Of some 40,000 distinct CDR3 sequences listed, approximately 4% are singletons. Time point meaning: healthy volunteer bleed at 6 weeks. Total RNA was extracted from unfractionated whole blood. This chain links TRBV28 with TRBJ2-3; 15 bases are shared with TRBD2. The receptor comes from a human donor in good health. Some clones in this sample may be carry-over from other donors' samples. The sequenced sample consisted of whole blood. CDR3 coding DNA: TGTGCCAGCAGTCCGTGGACTAGCGGGAGGGCCCCAGATACGCAGTATTTT. It yields the protein CASSPWTSGRAPDTQYF.